These T cell receptor beta chains were read from a single sample in a study of cytomegalovirus exposure and HLA in healthy donors. Measured with immunoSEQ multiplex PCR; TCRdb has only the in-frame clones, and not every one. The clone table shows tens of thousands of clones, with the ten largest holding over 7%. Sequencing used PBMCs. These receptor sequences come from a male donor in good health and CMV-seronegative. CDR3s leave out the opening cysteine and the closing phenylalanine or tryptophan. The D gene is left open where the match is weak.

D | J | V | CDR3
- | TRBJ1-5 | TRBV18 | ASSPTENSNQPQH
- | TRBJ1-1 | TRBV19 | ASSLTQAVETEAF
TRBD1 | TRBJ2-2 | TRBV6-5 | ASSLDRSNTGELF
TRBD2 | TRBJ2-2 | TRBV30 | AWSGRISGRVTGELF
- | TRBJ1-1 | TRBV7-9 | ASSDTGRAEAF
- | TRBJ1-2 | TRBV7-9 | ASSFGRYYGYT
TRBD1 | TRBJ2-2 | TRBV5-1 | ASKGQGNTGELF
TRBD2 | TRBJ2-7 | TRBV7-2 | ASSKYGTSGTYEQY
- | TRBJ2-7 | TRBV6-5 | ASSPTRSSYEQY
TRBD2 | TRBJ2-1 | TRBV29-1 | SVEDQTSGRAIEQF
- | TRBJ1-1 | TRBV5-8 | ASSAGPRSAEAF
- | TRBJ2-1 | TRBV7-6 | ASSPDGGLNEQF
- | TRBJ1-2 | TRBV19 | ASSPSSGYGYT
- | TRBJ1-2 | TRBV2 | ASSILRGDGYT
- | TRBJ2-2 | TRBV29-1 | SVGVVAGTGELF
TRBD2 | TRBJ2-7 | TRBV28 | ASSLAQAGMYEQY
- | TRBJ2-5 | TRBV7-2 | ASSTRTAQETQY
TRBD1 | TRBJ1-1 | TRBV10-3 | ASAGTGYTEAF
- | TRBJ2-1 | TRBV27 | ASSPDSQF
- | TRBJ2-7 | TRBV18 | ASSQQGAYEQY
- | TRBJ1-5 | TRBV19 | ASRGGGDQPQH
- | TRBJ1-5 | TRBV19 | ASSITAGAVSQPQH
TRBD1 | TRBJ1-5 | TRBV6-5 | ASRPGQGNQPQH
- | TRBJ2-1 | TRBV11-1 | ASSQTRGNEQF
- | TRBJ1-3 | TRBV7-9 | ASSFSVSGNTIY
- | TRBJ2-6 | TRBV5-1 | ASSRKGSGANVLT
- | TRBJ2-1 | TRBV19 | ASSTNSGYNEQF
- | TRBJ2-5 | TRBV5-4 | ASSFGGGREETQY
TRBD2 | TRBJ2-1 | TRBV6-6 | ASSTRTSGSYNEQF
TRBD2 | TRBJ2-1 | TRBV2 | ASSPGLVYNEQF
- | TRBJ2-3 | TRBV11-3 | ASSLGRVTDTQY
- | TRBJ1-4 | TRBV28 | ASTQGREKLF
- | TRBJ1-2 | TRBV27 | ASSFDSSHPNYGYT
TRBD1 | TRBJ2-5 | TRBV10-1 | ASSAGTDQETQY
TRBD2 | TRBJ2-7 | TRBV10-3 | ATSGGSGTSYEQY
- | TRBJ2-4 | TRBV19 | ASSIEDQGNIQY
- | TRBJ2-1 | TRBV4-3 | ASSQDIGAEQF
TRBD2 | TRBJ2-1 | TRBV28 | ASNPELAGVTEQF
TRBD1 | TRBJ2-7 | TRBV2 | ASSQQGGVYEQY
TRBD1 | TRBJ1-2 | TRBV7-7 | ASSLSPGTGDRGYT
- | TRBJ2-7 | TRBV5-4 | ASSPRLDSYEQY
TRBD1 | TRBJ2-7 | TRBV28 | ASSSPGQGGEQY
TRBD1 | TRBJ1-1 | TRBV5-1 | ASRTGAKSEAF
- | TRBJ2-7 | TRBV15 | ATSRDSGAAYEQY
- | TRBJ2-7 | TRBV5-6 | ASSRILEQY
TRBD1 | TRBJ2-1 | TRBV5-4 | ASSLGDRALNEQF
TRBD2 | TRBJ2-1 | TRBV4-1 | ASRKAGTYNEQF
- | TRBJ2-5 | TRBV5-4 | ASSFRDNQETQY
- | TRBJ1-1 | TRBV11-3 | ASSFNRNSEAF
TRBD1 | TRBJ2-3 | TRBV30 | AWSWDRYTDTQY
- | TRBJ1-3 | TRBV6-5 | ASSRGTTGNTIY
- | TRBJ2-3 | TRBV14 | ASSQDKLHTDTQY
- | - | TRBV5-6 | ASSTDYEQY
- | TRBJ2-7 | TRBV6-1 | ASSGFIGRGSYEQY
TRBD1 | TRBJ2-6 | TRBV9 | ASSVRDRVDPGANVLT
TRBD1 | TRBJ2-2 | TRBV7-9 | ASQTGGKTGELF
TRBD2 | TRBJ2-3 | TRBV29-1 | SVHAGGGTDTQY
- | TRBJ1-4 | TRBV6-5 | ASSYGLGRGEKLF
TRBD2 | TRBJ2-7 | TRBV27 | ASSFLAGADEQY
TRBD2 | TRBJ2-1 | TRBV30 | AWRLAGGFYNEQF